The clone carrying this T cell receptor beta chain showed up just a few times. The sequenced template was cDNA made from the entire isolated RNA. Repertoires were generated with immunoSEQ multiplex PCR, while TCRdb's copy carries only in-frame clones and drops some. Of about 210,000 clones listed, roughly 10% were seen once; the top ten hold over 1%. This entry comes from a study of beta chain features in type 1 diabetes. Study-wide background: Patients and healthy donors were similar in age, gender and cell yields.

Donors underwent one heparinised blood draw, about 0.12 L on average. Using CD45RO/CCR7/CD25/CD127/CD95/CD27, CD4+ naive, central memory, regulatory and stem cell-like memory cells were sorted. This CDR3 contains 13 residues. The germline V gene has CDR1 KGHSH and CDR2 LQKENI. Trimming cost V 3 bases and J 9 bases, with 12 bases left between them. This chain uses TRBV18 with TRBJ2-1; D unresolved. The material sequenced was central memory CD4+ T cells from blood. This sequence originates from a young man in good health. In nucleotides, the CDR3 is TGTGCCAGCTCACCGGACCCTACCGGTGAGCAGTTCTTC. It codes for CASSPDPTGEQFF.